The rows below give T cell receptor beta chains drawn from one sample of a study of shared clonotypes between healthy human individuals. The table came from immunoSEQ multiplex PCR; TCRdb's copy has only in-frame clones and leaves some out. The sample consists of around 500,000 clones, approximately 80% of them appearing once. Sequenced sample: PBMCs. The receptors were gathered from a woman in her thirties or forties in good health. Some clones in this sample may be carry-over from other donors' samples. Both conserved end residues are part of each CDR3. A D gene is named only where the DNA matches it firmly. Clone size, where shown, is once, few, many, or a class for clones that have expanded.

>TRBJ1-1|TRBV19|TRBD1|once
TGTGCCACGGGACAGGAGAGGAACACTGAAGCTTTCTTT
CATGQERNTEAFF
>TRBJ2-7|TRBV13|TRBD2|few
TGTGCCAGCAGCTTAGCAGGGACTAGCGGGTACAACGAGCAGTACTTC
CASSLAGTSGYNEQYF
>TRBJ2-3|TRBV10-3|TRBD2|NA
TGTGCCATCAGTGAGACTAGCGGGAGAGGGACAGATACGCAGTATTTT
CAISETSGRGTDTQYF
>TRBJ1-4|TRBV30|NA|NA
TGTGCCTGGAGTGTATGGCGGGGCATTAATGAAAAACTGTTTTTT
CAWSVWRGINEKLFF
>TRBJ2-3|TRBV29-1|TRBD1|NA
TGCAGCGTACGTGACAGGGCCCCAGATACGCAGTATTTT
CSVRDRAPDTQYF
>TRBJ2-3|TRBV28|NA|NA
TGTGCCAGCAGGGAATGGGTCGGCACAGATACGCAGTATTTT
CASREWVGTDTQYF
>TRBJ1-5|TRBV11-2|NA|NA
TGTGCCAGCAGCTTGTCCGACAATCAGCCCCAGCATTTT
CASSLSDNQPQHF
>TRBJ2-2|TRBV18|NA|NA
TGTGCCAGCTCACCACCATCCGGGAGAGGGACCGGGGAGCTGTTTTTT
CASSPPSGRGTGELFF
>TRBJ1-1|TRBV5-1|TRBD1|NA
TGCGCCAGCAGCCCGACAGGGGGGAACACTGAAGCTTTCTTT
CASSPTGGNTEAFF
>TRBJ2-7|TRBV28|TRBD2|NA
TGTGCCAGCAGTTCTCCCGCGGGGGCCTACGAGCAGTACTTC
CASSSPAGAYEQYF
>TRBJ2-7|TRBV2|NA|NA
TGTGCCAGCAGTGGGGACCAAGGGGACGAGCAGTACTTC
CASSGDQGDEQYF
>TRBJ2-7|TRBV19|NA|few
TGTGCCAGTAGTATGGGATTCGCCTACGAGCAGTACTTC
CASSMGFAYEQYF
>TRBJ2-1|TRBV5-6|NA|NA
TGTGCCAGCGGCCTTAACAGGGAGGGTCCCTACAATGAGCAGTTCTTC
CASGLNREGPYNEQFF
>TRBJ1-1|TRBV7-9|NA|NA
TGTGCCAGCCGACCGGGGGGGAACACTGAAGCTTTCTTT
CASRPGGNTEAFF
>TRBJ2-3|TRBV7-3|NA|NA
TGTGCCAGCAGCTTCGTTGGGGCCTGGGATACGCAGTATTTT
CASSFVGAWDTQYF